What follows are 5 T cell receptor beta chains derived from one specimen sequenced in a study of CD4 T cells in relation to SARS-CoV-2 and coronaviruses. CD4+ T cells from unexposed donors were obtained before the COVID-19 pandemic (2011-2018). Isolation of CD4+ T cells took place after around 11 days in culture. These receptors have no known antigen. This table comes from immunoSEQ multiplex PCR, and its TCRdb copy is limited to in-frame clones, with some not included. The sample contains some 21,000 clones, around 72% of which appear only once. Sequencing input: CD4+ T cells from PBMCs, cultured in vitro. Receptors originate from a human donor in good health.

This clone has a single count. The chain employs TRBV5-1 and TRBJ2-3; perhaps TRBD2 as D (6 bases). The length of the CDR3 is 15 residues. The ends were cut back, 0 bases at V and 0 bases at J, with 8 bases in the middle. Looked up from germline, CDR1 is SGHRS and CDR2 is YFSETQ. The CDR3 nucleotides are TGCGCCAGCAGCTTGGCGGGGGATAGCACAGATACGCAGTATTTT. Its protein is CASSLAGDSTDTQYF.

The rearrangement uses TRBV7-6 and TRBJ2-7, with 8 bases matching TRBD2. There are 15 residues in the CDR3. The J segment lost 5 bases and the V segment lost 2 bases, leaving 8 bases of the junction unmatched. Germline V gives CDR1 SGHVS, CDR2 FNYEAQ. The CDR3 region is CASSLRLAGGHEQYF. The CDR3 coding sequence is TGTGCCAGCAGCTTACGGTTGGCGGGAGGCCACGAGCAGTACTTC.

This clone was picked up one time. The chain links TRBV5-1 to TRBJ2-2; TRBD2 is a possible D gene (5 bases). The CDR3 spans 15 residues. In germline, CDR1 is SGHRS, CDR2 YFSETQ. V lost 1 base, J lost 4 bases, and 11 bases lay in between. CDR3 residues: CASSLLERSTGELFF. CDR3 nucleotides: TGCGCCAGCAGCTTGTTAGAGCGGAGCACCGGGGAGCTGTTTTTT.

This sequence joins TRBV3-1 (or the pseudogene TRBV3-2) and TRBJ2-1, with D maybe TRBD2 (5 bases). Germline CDR1 and CDR2: LGHDT and YNNKEL (reference sequence). This CDR3 comprises 14 residues. Trimming removed 0 bases at V and 7 bases at J, with 10 bases between. CDR3 sequence: CASSQDWAGNEQFF. The CDR3 coding sequence is TGTGCCAGCAGCCAAGATTGGGCGGGTAATGAGCAGTTCTTC.

The V call is TRBV18, the J call TRBJ2-1; TRBD2 might be the D (6 bases). This CDR3 region has 15 residues. The V end was cut by 6 bases, the J end by 1 base, with 13 bases between. Germline loops: CDR1 KGHSH, CDR2 LQKENI. CDR3 bases: TGTGCCAGCTCGCCCGGGACTGAGTCCTACAATGAGCAGTTCTTC. Its protein product is CASSPGTESYNEQFF.